This T cell receptor beta chain was identified in a study of patients and donors after allogeneic stem cell transplantation. There are many counts of this clonotype. The CDR3 totals 15 residues. Germline CDR1 and CDR2: KGHSH and LQKENI. The trim removed 4 bases at V and 1 base at J, leaving 4 bases unmatched. MiXCR, run by TCRdb on the RT-PCR reads, gives a single entry per CDR3 protein. This sample has 200,000 to 250,000 distinct CDR3 sequences, with about 14% found just once. The clonotype was recovered from a human donor who was either an allogeneic HSCT recipient or a stem cell or donor lymphocyte infusion donor (not recorded which). It is not recorded whose cells these are; they may come from a transplant donor. Sequencing input: blood, either unsorted or a sorted T cell fraction (not recorded which). This chain joins TRBV18 and TRBJ1-1, with 9 bases that match TRBD1. CDR3: CASSRSGQGNTEAFF. Written as DNA, the CDR3 is TGTGCCAGCTCACGGTCGGGACAGGGGAACACTGAAGCTTTCTTT.